This entry is about one TCR beta chain. Using immunoSEQ multiplex PCR, the repertoire was profiled, and TCRdb retains in-frame clones only, with some absent. The top ten clones hold less than 6% of a sample with some 240,000 clones, roughly four fifths of them seen once. The CDR3 runs to 13 residues. With V trimmed by 4 bases and J by 10 bases, 5 bases remained unmatched. Germline CDR1 LGHDT, CDR2 YNNKEL (reference sequence). This entry comes from a study of blood T cell repertoires in COVID-19. The chain has TRBV3-1 (or the pseudogene TRBV3-2) and TRBJ2-1; the match to TRBD2 covers 9 bases. This clonotype was sampled from a woman between 65 and 79 years old with COVID-19, enrolled during active disease. Specimen: peripheral blood. CDR3 nucleotide sequence: TGTGCCAGCAGCCTAGCGGGAGAAGGAGAGCAGTTCTTC. Protein product: CASSLAGEGEQFF.